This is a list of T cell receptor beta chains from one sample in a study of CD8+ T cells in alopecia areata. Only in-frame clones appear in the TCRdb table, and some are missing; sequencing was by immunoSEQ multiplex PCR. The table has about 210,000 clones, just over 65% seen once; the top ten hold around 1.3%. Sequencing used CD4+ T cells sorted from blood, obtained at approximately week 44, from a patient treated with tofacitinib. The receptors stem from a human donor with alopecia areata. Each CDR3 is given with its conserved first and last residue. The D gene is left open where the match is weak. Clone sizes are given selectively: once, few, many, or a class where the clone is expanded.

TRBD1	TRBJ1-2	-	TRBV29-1	CSVVRGQHGYTF	TGCAGCGTTGTCAGGGGGCAACATGGCTACACCTTC
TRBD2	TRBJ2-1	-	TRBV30	CAWSTQGLALYNEQFF	TGTGCCTGGAGTACGCAGGGACTAGCCTTGTACAATGAGCAGTTCTTC
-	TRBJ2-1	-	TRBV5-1	CASSLAPLNEQFF	TGCGCCAGCAGCTTGGCTCCTCTCAATGAGCAGTTCTTC
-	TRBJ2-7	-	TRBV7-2	CASSFGVSGIEQYF	TGTGCCAGCAGCTTCGGTGTGTCCGGGATTGAGCAGTACTTC
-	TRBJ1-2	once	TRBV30	CAWSVTGFGGYTF	TGTGCCTGGAGTGTCACAGGGTTTGGGGGCTACACCTTC
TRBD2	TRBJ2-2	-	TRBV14	CASSLGTSGGFGELFF	TGTGCCAGCAGCCTCGGGACTAGCGGGGGTTTCGGGGAGCTGTTTTTT
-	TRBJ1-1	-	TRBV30	CAWLMPGNTEAFF	TGTGCCTGGCTAATGCCGGGGAACACTGAAGCTTTCTTT
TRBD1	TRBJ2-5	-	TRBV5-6	CASSLQGGTGVVETQYF	TGTGCCAGCAGCTTGCAGGGCGGGACAGGGGTGGTAGAGACCCAGTACTTC
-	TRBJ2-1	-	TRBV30	CAWTLTYPSYNEQFF	TGTGCCTGGACTTTAACCTACCCATCCTACAATGAGCAGTTCTTC
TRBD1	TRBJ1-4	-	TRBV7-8	CASSASTGGEKLFF	TGTGCCAGCAGCGCATCGACAGGGGGCGAAAAACTGTTTTTT
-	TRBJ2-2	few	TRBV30	CAWRETKDGELFF	TGTGCCTGGAGAGAAACTAAGGACGGGGAGCTGTTTTTT
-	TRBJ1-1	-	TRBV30	CAWMDEQEAFF	TGTGCCTGGATGGACGAGCAAGAAGCTTTCTTT
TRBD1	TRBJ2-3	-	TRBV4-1	CASSQEITRTGRQYF	TGCGCCAGCAGCCAAGAGATTACTAGGACAGGGAGGCAGTATTTT
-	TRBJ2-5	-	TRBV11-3	CASSQATDSPQETQYF	TGTGCCAGCAGCCAGGCAACGGACAGCCCGCAAGAGACCCAGTACTTC
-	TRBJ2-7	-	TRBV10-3	CAISTSQGPTYEQYF	TGTGCCATCAGTACCTCTCAGGGGCCCACCTACGAGCAGTACTTC
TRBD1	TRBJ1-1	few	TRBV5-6	CASSGAGQGARTEAFF	TGTGCCAGCAGCGGCGCGGGACAGGGGGCGCGAACTGAAGCTTTCTTT
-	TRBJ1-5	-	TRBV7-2	CASSFYSNQPQHF	TGTGCCAGCAGCTTTTATAGCAATCAGCCCCAGCATTTT
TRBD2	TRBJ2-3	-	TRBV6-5	CASRGGDTDTQYF	TGTGCCAGTCGGGGGGGAGACACAGATACGCAGTATTTT
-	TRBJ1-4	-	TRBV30	CAWSARRDEKLFF	TGTGCCTGGAGTGCAAGAAGGGATGAAAAACTGTTTTTT
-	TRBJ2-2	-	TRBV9	CASSVGSSGTGELFF	TGTGCCAGCAGCGTAGGTAGCAGTGGCACCGGGGAGCTGTTTTTT
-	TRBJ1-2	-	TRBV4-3	CASSQDTGTNYGYTF	TGCGCCAGCAGCCAAGATACAGGGACTAACTATGGCTACACCTTC
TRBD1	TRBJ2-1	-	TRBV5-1	CASSLGGTEYNEQFF	TGCGCCAGCAGCTTGGGAGGGACAGAATACAATGAGCAGTTCTTC
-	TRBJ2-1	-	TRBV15	CATSRGDLYNEQFF	TGTGCCACCAGCAGGGGGGATCTATACAATGAGCAGTTCTTC
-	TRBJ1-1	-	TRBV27	CASSLGQQVTEAFF	TGTGCCAGCAGTTTAGGGCAACAGGTCACTGAAGCTTTCTTT
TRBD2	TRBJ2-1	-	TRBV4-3	CASSPGLARYNEQFF	TGCGCCAGCAGCCCGGGACTAGCGAGATACAATGAGCAGTTCTTC
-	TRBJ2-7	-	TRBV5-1	CASSLGVGEQYF	TGCGCCAGCAGCTTGGGAGTTGGCGAGCAGTACTTC
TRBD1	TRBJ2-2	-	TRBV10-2	CASIAPPQGAGELFF	TGCGCCAGCATTGCACCTCCCCAGGGGGCCGGGGAGCTGTTTTTT
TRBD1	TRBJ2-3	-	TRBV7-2	CASSYRGLDTQYF	TGTGCCAGCAGTTACAGGGGGTTGGATACGCAGTATTTT
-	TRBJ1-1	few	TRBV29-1	CSGERMNTEAFF	TGCAGCGGGGAACGGATGAACACTGAAGCTTTCTTT
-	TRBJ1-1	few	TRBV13	CASSIYTGGGSEAFF	TGTGCCAGCAGCATATATACAGGAGGTGGATCTGAAGCTTTCTTT
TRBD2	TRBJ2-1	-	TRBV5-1	CASSLDGGATYNEQFF	TGCGCCAGCAGCTTGGACGGGGGGGCCACCTACAATGAGCAGTTCTTC
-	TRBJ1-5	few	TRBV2	CASSDTLGQPQHF	TGTGCCAGCAGTGATACGCTCGGTCAGCCCCAGCATTTT
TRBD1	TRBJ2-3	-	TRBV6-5	CASRRTGGYTDTQYF	TGTGCCAGCAGACGGACAGGGGGGTACACAGATACGCAGTATTTT
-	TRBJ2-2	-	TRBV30	CAWSMWTLNTGELFF	TGTGCCTGGTCCATGTGGACCCTTAACACCGGGGAGCTGTTTTTT
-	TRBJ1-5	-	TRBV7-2	CASSTRGEPQHF	TGTGCCAGCAGCACCCGGGGGGAGCCCCAGCATTTT
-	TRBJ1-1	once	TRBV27	CASSPAGAYTEAFF	TGTGCCAGCAGTCCAGCAGGGGCCTACACTGAAGCTTTCTTT
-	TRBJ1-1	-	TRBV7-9	CASSLVPSRTEAFF	TGTGCCAGCAGCTTAGTGCCCTCGCGAACTGAAGCTTTCTTT
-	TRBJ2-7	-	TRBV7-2	CASSVGPRGEQYF	TGTGCCAGCAGCGTGGGGCCCAGGGGCGAGCAGTACTTC
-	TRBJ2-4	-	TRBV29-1	CSVEVAIGLAKNIQYF	TGCAGCGTTGAAGTAGCCATCGGACTAGCCAAAAACATTCAGTACTTC
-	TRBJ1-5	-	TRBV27	CASSLTGRDQPQHF	TGTGCCAGCAGTTTAACAGGGAGAGATCAGCCCCAGCATTTT
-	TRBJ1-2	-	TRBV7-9	CASSRQAQDYGYTF	TGTGCCAGCAGTCGACAGGCGCAGGACTATGGCTACACCTTC
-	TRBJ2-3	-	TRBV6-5	CASSWSGSERTDTQYF	TGTGCCAGCAGTTGGTCGGGTAGCGAGCGCACAGATACGCAGTATTTT
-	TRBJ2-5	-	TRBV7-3	CASSLSAAGEAQYF	TGTGCCAGCAGCTTATCCGCGGCTGGGGAGGCCCAGTACTTC
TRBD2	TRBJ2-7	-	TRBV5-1	CASSLTSGGLDEQYF	TGCGCCAGCAGCTTAACTAGCGGGGGCTTAGACGAGCAGTACTTC
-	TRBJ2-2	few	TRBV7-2	CASSLRRGGELFF	TGTGCCAGCAGCCTAAGGCGGGGCGGGGAGCTGTTTTTT
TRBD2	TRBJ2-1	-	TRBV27	CASSALLLAGVRNEQFF	TGTGCCAGCAGTGCGTTACTCCTAGCGGGGGTGCGCAATGAGCAGTTCTTC
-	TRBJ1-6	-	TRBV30	CAWKETWENSPLHF	TGTGCCTGGAAAGAGACCTGGGAAAATTCACCCCTCCACTTT
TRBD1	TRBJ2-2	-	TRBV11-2	CASSYRGVPGQGSGELFF	TGTGCCAGCAGCTATCGTGGGGTCCCGGGACAGGGCTCCGGGGAGCTGTTTTTT
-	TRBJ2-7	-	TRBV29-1	CSVSSGDEQYF	TGCAGCGTTTCGTCAGGGGACGAGCAGTACTTC
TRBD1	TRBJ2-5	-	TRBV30	CAWERQGLQETQYF	TGTGCCTGGGAGAGACAGGGCCTACAAGAGACCCAGTACTTC
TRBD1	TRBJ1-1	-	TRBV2	CGGQGGRNTEAFF	TGTGGAGGGCAGGGGGGGAGGAACACTGAAGCTTTCTTT
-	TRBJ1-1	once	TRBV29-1	CSVAESEAFF	TGCAGCGTCGCGGAGTCTGAAGCTTTCTTT
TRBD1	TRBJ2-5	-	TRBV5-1	CASSPGQDIQETQYF	TGCGCCAGCAGCCCGGGACAGGACATCCAAGAGACCCAGTACTTC
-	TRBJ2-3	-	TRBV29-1	CSGGSTDTQYF	TGCAGCGGTGGGAGCACAGATACGCAGTATTTT
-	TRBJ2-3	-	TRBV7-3	CASSLLWGGTQYF	TGTGCCAGCAGCCTATTATGGGGCGGTACGCAGTATTTT
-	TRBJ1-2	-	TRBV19	CASSRTDGYTF	TGTGCCAGTAGTAGGACGGATGGCTACACCTTC
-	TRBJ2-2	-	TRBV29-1	CSVGANANTGELFF	TGCAGCGTTGGGGCGAACGCGAACACCGGGGAGCTGTTTTTT
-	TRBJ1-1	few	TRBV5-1	CASSLGDRNTEAFF	TGCGCCAGCAGCTTGGGGGACCGTAACACTGAAGCTTTCTTT